This entry is about one TCR beta chain. Its target is unknown. The memory fraction was CD4+CD45RO+CD25- cells. Study conclusions and caveats: Larger-cohort validation covered only one TCR beta V-J rearrangement. Tumor-infiltrating Treg TCR alpha and beta sequences overlapped most with tumor naive CD4+ T cells, then blood naive.

Full-length variable regions came from constant-region reverse primers plus semi-nested Nested Universal Primer A PCR. TCRdb re-derived calls from the 5' RACE reads in MiXCR, one entry per CDR3 protein. Of tens of thousands of distinct CDR3 sequences listed, 25% to 30% are singletons. CDR1 and CDR2 (germline): DFQATT, SNEGSKA (reference sequence). CDR3 length equals 13 residues. Trimming stripped 7 bases from V and 2 bases from J, with 13 bases between. What was sequenced was tumor-infiltrating memory CD4+ T cells sorted from the breast tumor. Described subset: memory CD4+ T cells, CD4+CD45RO+CD25-. The rearrangement joins TRBV20-1 to TRBJ2-3, with D unclear. This clonotype was sampled from a female donor with breast cancer. The CDR3 DNA reads TGCAGTGGTCGGCTAGATTCCACAGATACGCAGTATTTT. Encoded protein: CSGRLDSTDTQYF.